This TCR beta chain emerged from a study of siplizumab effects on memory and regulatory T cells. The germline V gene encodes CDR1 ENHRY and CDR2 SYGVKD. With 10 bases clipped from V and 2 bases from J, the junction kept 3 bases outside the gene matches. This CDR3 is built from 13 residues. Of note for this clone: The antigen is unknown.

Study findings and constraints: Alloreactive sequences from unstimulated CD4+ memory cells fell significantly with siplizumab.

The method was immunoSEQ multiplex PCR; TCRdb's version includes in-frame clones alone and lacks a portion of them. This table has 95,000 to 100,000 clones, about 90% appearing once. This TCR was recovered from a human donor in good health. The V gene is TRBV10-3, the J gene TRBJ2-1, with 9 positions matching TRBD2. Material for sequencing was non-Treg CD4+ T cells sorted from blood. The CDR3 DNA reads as TGTGCCACCCTAGCGGGAACCTACAATGAGCAGTTCTTC. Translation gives CATLAGTYNEQFF.